One and the same sample provided the 2 T cell receptor beta chains below, sequenced in a study of beta chain features in type 1 diabetes. TCRB transcripts that were expressed got sequenced, as all of the isolated RNA had been reverse transcribed. Generated by immunoSEQ multiplex PCR, the TCRdb table keeps only in-frame clones and is missing some. The repertoire holds about 130,000 clones, around 8.7% seen once, with 0.68% in the top ten. Material for sequencing was central memory CD4+ T cells from blood. The receptors were gathered from a man in his late teens or twenties in good health.

J is TRBJ2-5 and V is TRBV7-9; 12 bases fit TRBD1. Germline V lookup: CDR1 SEHNR, CDR2 FQNEAQ (reference sequence). V shed 1 base, J shed 6 bases, and the junction held 12 bases outside the gene matches. The length of the CDR3 is 18 residues. The CDR3 loop reads CASSLGVTGQGALKTQYF. The CDR3 DNA is TGTGCCAGCAGCTTAGGGGTTACGGGACAGGGGGCGCTGAAGACCCAGTACTTC.

This clone was detected only a few times. The chain combines TRBV5-1 with TRBJ2-2, with 8 bases matching TRBD2. Germline CDR1 is SGHRS and CDR2 is YFSETQ. CDR3 length equals 15 residues. V shed 7 bases, J shed 5 bases, and the junction held 10 bases outside the gene matches. The CDR3 loop is CASRYGVAGTGELFF. CDR3 in DNA: TGCGCCAGCCGATACGGAGTAGCGGGGACCGGGGAGCTGTTTTTT.